This TCR beta chain was recovered during a study of OX40 agonist ivuxolimab in advanced cancers. Whole-study findings and limits: The mean number of expanded clones was higher in CD8+ T cells than in CD4+. Clones of CD4+ and CD8+ blood T cells grew by week 6 at doses of 0.1 to 3.0 mg/kg.

Samples of blood were obtained at baseline, on cycle 4 day 1, and on cycle 7 day 1. Deletions cut 5 bases from V and 5 bases from J, with 15 bases between. The CDR3 is 13 residues long. CDR1 is SQVTM, CDR2 ANQGSEA, per germline. On this clone: The antigen is unknown.

Method: immunoSEQ multiplex PCR; TCRdb's copy keeps in-frame clones and lacks some. This table has over 65,000 clones, more than 70% appearing once. The clonotype was recovered from an adult with an advanced solid tumor such as melanoma, head and neck, liver or kidney cancer. The sample in question was CD4+ or CD8+ T cells sorted from blood, obtained in a trial of the OX40 agonist ivuxolimab. J is TRBJ1-1 and V is TRBV29-1, with D unresolved. CDR3 nucleotides: TGCAGCGTTCAAAGCCCGTTGTGGACTGAAGCTTTCTTT. Translated, it gives CSVQSPLWTEAFF.